The 26 T cell receptor beta chains below were found in one sample sequenced in a study of response to subunit inactivated influenza vaccine. MiXCR, run by TCRdb on the RT-PCR reads, gives a single entry per CDR3 protein. The table includes about 800,000 distinct CDR3 sequences, about 20% detected once. The sample in question was PBMCs from blood, obtained roughly 5 days after vaccination. These receptors were collected from a man in his fifties who received an inactivated influenza vaccine.

This clonotype was detected a few times. The chain employs TRBV3-1 and TRBJ2-3; either TRBD1 or TRBD2 may fit D (6 bases each). Germline CDR1 LGHDT, CDR2 YNNKEL (reference sequence). The length of the CDR3 is 15 residues. V was shortened by 2 bases and J by 2 bases, with 11 bases between the two germline ends. The CDR3 nucleotides read TGTGCCAGCAGCCAAACAGGGACTTACACAGATACGCAGTATTTT. Protein sequence: CASSQTGTYTDTQYF.

This clonotype was observed a few times. This sequence joins TRBV7-2 and TRBJ2-5; 8 bases are shared with TRBD2. Losses at the gene ends were 7 bases for V and 2 bases for J; bases not matched to a gene: 3. The CDR3 is made up of 13 amino acids. CDR1 and CDR2 from the germline V gene are SGHTA and FQGNSA. CDR3 bases: TGTGCCAGCACCGGACTAGCTCAAGAGACCCAGTACTTC. This gives the protein CASTGLAQETQYF.

CDR3 sequence reads: CASSPNLGKKYNEQFF. In DNA form, the CDR3 reads TGTGCCAGCAGCCCAAACCTAGGAAAGAAATACAATGAGCAGTTCTTC. The chain carries TRBV12-3 or TRBV12-4 and TRBJ2-1; D is unclear. The CDR3 totals 16 residues. V gave up 6 bases and J gave up 4 bases, with 19 bases separating them.

This clonotype has only a few counts. The chain combines TRBV20-1 with TRBJ1-1; tentatively, D is TRBD1 (5 bases). The CDR3 contains 14 residues. The germline gives CDR1 DFQATT, CDR2 SNEGSKA (reference sequence). The germline V and J ends were trimmed by 3 bases and 7 bases, with 18 bases remaining between them. CDR3 loop: CSARIMMGLGEAFF. The CDR3 DNA is TGCAGTGCTAGGATTATGATGGGGCTGGGTGAAGCTTTCTTT.

The CDR3: CSARDGQGERQPQHF. The DNA of the CDR3 is TGCAGTGCTAGGGATGGACAGGGGGAGCGTCAGCCCCAGCATTTT. The chain links TRBV20-1 to TRBJ1-5, with 10 bases matching TRBD1. Unmatched junction bases numbered 8, after V lost 3 bases and J lost 6 bases. Germline-derived CDR1 and CDR2 are DFQATT and SNEGSKA (reference sequence). There are 15 residues in the CDR3.

This clonotype was observed a handful of times. The chain joins TRBV4-3 to TRBJ1-4; maybe TRBD1 (5 bases). Germline assignment: CDR1 LGHNA and CDR2 YSLEER. This CDR3 has 18 amino acids. Trimming removed 0 bases at V and 3 bases at J, with 17 bases between. The CDR3 protein is CASSQDGAPGRSNEKLFF. The CDR3 nucleotides are TGCGCCAGCAGCCAAGACGGAGCTCCGGGACGGTCTAATGAAAAACTGTTTTTT.

V is TRBV7-9 and J is TRBJ1-1; the D gene is possibly TRBD1 (5 bases). Trimming removed 8 bases from V and 0 bases from J, with 13 bases in between. Germline V gene lookup returns CDR1 SEHNR and CDR2 FQNEAQ (reference sequence). The CDR3 consists of 14 residues. The CDR3 DNA follows: TGTGCCAGCGAATCGGGGCTTATGAACACTGAAGCTTTCTTT. As protein: CASESGLMNTEAFF.

The table lists this clonotype with a few counts. The V call is TRBV15, the J call TRBJ1-1; D remains ambiguous. V lost 6 bases and J lost 3, with 14 bases in between. Germline CDR1 and CDR2: LNHNV and YYDKDF (reference sequence). The CDR3 runs 14 residues. The CDR3 spells CATSLSVGYTEAFF. Here the CDR3 DNA reads TGTGCCACCAGTCTGAGCGTAGGGTACACTGAAGCTTTCTTT.

The chain recombines TRBV5-6 with TRBJ1-6, with D perhaps TRBD1 (5 bases). Germline CDR1 is SGHDT and CDR2 is YYEEEE. This CDR3 is built from 14 residues. With 6 bases removed from V and 7 bases from J, the gap between germline ends came to 14 bases. CDR3 protein: CASTSGRRNSPLHF. Written as DNA, the CDR3 is TGTGCCAGCACCTCAGGGCGACGGAATTCACCCCTCCACTTT.

The chain is built from TRBV7-8 and TRBJ2-5, with D unresolved. The CDR3 sequence is 15 residues long. Germline CDR1 SGHVS, CDR2 FQNEAQ. Between the trimmed V and J ends, which lost 5 bases and 5 bases, there was a span of 18 bases. As DNA, the CDR3 is TGTGCCAGCAGCCCCGACTGGACCCCGAGGGAGACCCAGTACTTC. It encodes CASSPDWTPRETQYF.

This clonotype was detected a few times. The genes are TRBV7-9 and TRBJ2-1, with 7 bases aligning to TRBD2. Per germline, CDR1 SEHNR and CDR2 FQNEAQ (reference sequence). V shed 1 base, J shed 4 bases, and the junction held 7 bases outside the gene matches. This CDR3 is 16 amino acids long. The CDR3 region is CASSLGRTSWYNEQFF. Here the CDR3 DNA reads TGTGCCAGCAGCTTAGGGCGGACTAGTTGGTACAATGAGCAGTTCTTC.

This clonotype was recorded a few times. The chain joins TRBV6-2 or TRBV6-3 to TRBJ2-1; 11 bases agree with TRBD1. The CDR3 runs 15 residues. CDR1 and CDR2 from the germline V gene are MNHEY and SVGEGT. Germline trimming cut 8 bases from V and 7 bases from J; bases unmatched to any gene: 10. The CDR3: CASGTRTGGRNEQFF. Written as DNA, the CDR3 is TGTGCCAGCGGAACCAGGACAGGGGGCCGAAATGAGCAGTTCTTC.

This clonotype was seen a few times. This rearrangement joins TRBV7-2 to TRBJ2-2; 8 nucleotides line up with TRBD2. Germline lookup yields CDR1 SGHTA and CDR2 FQGNSA. The V gene end was trimmed by 2 bases and the J gene end by 7 bases; junction bases not matched to a gene: 12. This CDR3 has 17 amino acids. The CDR3 sequence: CASSLFAGGLLGGELFF. The CDR3 DNA is TGTGCCAGCAGCTTATTTGCGGGAGGACTGCTCGGCGGGGAGCTGTTTTTT.

This clonotype was seen only a few times. One end of the junction fails to match germline, which may point to a read error. This chain uses TRBV7-9 with TRBJ2-7, with D perhaps TRBD2 (6 bases). The CDR3 is 13 amino acids. Looked up from germline, CDR1 is SEHNR and CDR2 is FQNEAQ (reference sequence). CDR3 loop: CASSAYSGGTEDF. Written as DNA, the CDR3 is TGTGCCAGCAGCGCCTATAGTGGCGGGACGGAGGACTTC. The complete variable domain, with remaining parts taken from reference TRBV7-9 and TRBJ2-7, reads DTGVSQNPRHKITKRGQNVTFRCDPISEHNRLYWYRQTLGQGPEFLTYFQNEAQLEKSRLLSDRFSAERPKGSFSTLEIQRTEQGDSAMYLCASSAYSGGTEDFGPGTRLTVT.

The CDR3 loop is CASSSQGYPTGELFF. The CDR3 coding sequence is TGTGCCAGCAGCTCTCAGGGCTACCCAACCGGGGAGCTGTTTTTT. This chain connects TRBV11-2 to TRBJ2-2; tentative D call: TRBD1 (5 bases). The CDR3 consists of 15 residues. Germline CDR1 and CDR2: SGHAT and FQNNGV. Trimming removed 4 bases at V and 5 bases at J, with 14 bases between. Complete variable domain (other parts from reference TRBV11-2 and TRBJ2-2): EAGVAQSPRYKIIEKRQSVAFWCNPISGHATLYWYQQILGQGPKLLIQFQNNGVVDDSQLPKDRFSAERLKGVDSTLKIQPAKLEDSAVYLCASSSQGYPTGELFFGEGSRLTVL.

This clonotype occurred many times. This chain joins TRBV12-3 or TRBV12-4 and TRBJ2-7; the D is unclear. The CDR3 totals 13 residues. With 5 bases removed from V and 2 bases from J, the gap between germline ends came to 10 bases. This chain's CDR3 is CASSPTATYEQYF. The CDR3 DNA reads as TGTGCCAGCAGTCCGACGGCTACCTACGAGCAGTACTTC.

The rearrangement links TRBV6-4 to TRBJ2-7; 7 bases line up with TRBD2. Germline assignment: CDR1 MRHNA and CDR2 SNTAGT. V was pared by 7 bases and J by 3 bases, with 9 bases of the junction left unmatched. The CDR3 loop spans 14 amino acids. In DNA form, the CDR3 reads TGTGCCAGCACGCAAGCGGGAATAGGCTACGAGCAGTACTTC. Its protein is CASTQAGIGYEQYF.

The chain combines TRBV6-2 or TRBV6-3 with TRBJ2-1; D is possibly TRBD2 (6 bases). The ends were cut back, 8 bases at V and 3 bases at J, with 14 bases in the middle. The CDR3 is 14 residues long. The germline V gene encodes CDR1 MNHEY and CDR2 SVGEGT. DNA for the CDR3: TGTGCCAGCTCTATCCGGGACTTCTACAATGAGCAGTTCTTC. It translates to CASSIRDFYNEQFF.

The chain combines TRBV30 with TRBJ1-2; tentatively, D is TRBD1 (6 bases). The germline V gene encodes CDR1 GTSNPN and CDR2 SVGIG (reference sequence). There are 11 residues in the CDR3. V was shortened by 4 bases and J by 4 bases, with 7 bases between the two germline ends. CDR3 DNA sequence: TGTGCCTGGACAGGGGCCTATGGCTACACCTTC. It specifies CAWTGAYGYTF.

The chain joins TRBV7-2 to TRBJ1-5; D uncertain. Between the trimmed V and J ends, which lost 2 bases and 5 bases, there was a span of 7 bases. The CDR3 has 13 amino acids. Per germline, CDR1 SGHTA and CDR2 FQGNSA. DNA of the CDR3: TGTGCCAGCAGCTTATCTTTGGATCAGCCCCAGCATTTT. This sequence encodes CASSLSLDQPQHF.

This clonotype appeared a few times. The DNA for the CDR3 is TGTGCCACCAGCAGACAGGGGGTAGAGGCTTTCTTT. It specifies CATSRQGVEAFF. The chain links TRBV15 to TRBJ1-1; 7 bases align to TRBD1. Germline loops: CDR1 LNHNV, CDR2 YYDKDF (reference sequence). The CDR3 covers 12 residues. V shed 2 bases, J shed 11 bases, and the junction held 5 bases outside the gene matches.

This clonotype was detected a few times. The chain links TRBV28 to TRBJ2-5, with 10 positions matching TRBD1. The trim removed 10 bases at V and 5 bases at J, leaving 7 bases unmatched. This CDR3 contains 13 residues. Germline CDR1 is MDHEN and CDR2 is SYDVKM. This CDR3 reads CATGTGDSETQYF. The CDR3 nucleotides are TGTGCCACCGGGACAGGGGATTCGGAGACCCAGTACTTC. Using reference TRBV28 and TRBJ2-5 for the parts outside the CDR3, the full variable domain is DVKVTQSSRYLVKRTGEKVFLECVQDMDHENMFWYRQDPGLGLRLIYFSYDVKMKEKGDIPEGYSVSREKKERFSLILESASTNQTSMYLCATGTGDSETQYFGPGTRLLVL.

The rearrangement links TRBV5-1 to TRBJ2-1; 10 nucleotides match TRBD2. Germline CDR1 SGHRS, CDR2 YFSETQ. The J segment lost 4 bases and the V segment lost 0 bases, leaving 7 bases of the junction unmatched. The length of the CDR3 is 17 residues. CDR3 protein: CASSLEASGSVYNEQFF. CDR3 nucleotide sequence: TGCGCCAGCAGCTTGGAGGCTAGCGGGAGTGTATACAATGAGCAGTTCTTC.

Ten or more counts support this clonotype. This rearrangement joins TRBV24-1 to TRBJ2-1; TRBD2 agrees at 10 bases. The CDR3 loop spans 20 amino acids. Germline loops: CDR1 KGHDR, CDR2 SFDVKD. V shed 3 bases, J shed 0 bases, and the junction held 13 bases outside the gene matches. The CDR3 here is CATSDSGSGRLPSSYNEQFF. The CDR3 DNA reads as TGTGCCACCAGTGATAGCGGTAGCGGGAGGCTTCCAAGCTCCTACAATGAGCAGTTCTTC.

This clonotype came up a few times. This chain links TRBV5-6 with TRBJ2-3; D call uncertain. The ends were cut back, 0 bases at V and 7 bases at J, with 12 bases in the middle. CDR3 length equals 14 residues. CDR1 is SGHDT and CDR2 is YYEEEE in the germline V gene. The CDR3 here is CASSLGTLQNTQYF. The CDR3 DNA reads TGTGCCAGCAGCTTGGGAACACTTCAAAATACGCAGTATTTT.

In its sample, this clonotype was seen many times. This chain joins TRBV5-1 and TRBJ2-3, with 13 bases lining up with TRBD2. The CDR3 is made up of 17 amino acids. Germline CDR1 reads SGHRS; CDR2 reads YFSETQ. V shed 3 bases and J 2 bases; nucleotides not matched to a gene: 6. CDR3 sequence (DNA): TGCGCCAGCAGCTGGACTAGCGGGGGTGCCCACACAGATACGCAGTATTTT. Residues: CASSWTSGGAHTDTQYF.